Listed below are T cell receptor beta chains from one sample, sequenced in a study of cytotoxic CD8 clonotypes in ibrutinib-treated CLL. The data were produced by immunoSEQ multiplex PCR, yet TCRdb's version contains in-frame clones alone and is incomplete. The table lists 52,000 or so clones, 54% of them singletons, with approximately 24% in the top ten. The sample consisted of PBMCs, taken at disease progression, from a patient treated with ibrutinib. Receptor source: a human donor with chronic lymphocytic leukemia. Each CDR3 is given with its conserved first and last residue. A D gene is named only where the DNA matches it firmly. Only part of the rows carry a size: once, few, many, or a class if the clone is expanded.

>TRBV18|.|TRBJ1-1|.
CASSSREGQSTEAFF
TGTGCCAGCTCATCTCGAGAGGGACAAAGCACTGAAGCTTTCTTT
>TRBV6-5|.|TRBJ1-5|.
CATARRDQPQHF
TGTGCCACCGCTCGGAGGGACCAGCCCCAGCATTTT
>TRBV4-3|few|TRBJ2-1|TRBD2
CASSQDTSGSNNEQFF
TGCGCCAGCAGCCAAGACACTAGCGGGAGCAACAATGAGCAGTTCTTC
>TRBV5-6|.|TRBJ1-1|.
CASRLLRYTEAFF
TGTGCCAGCAGACTTCTCCGGTACACTGAAGCTTTCTTT
>TRBV29-1|.|TRBJ2-7|.
CSASRGFSSYEQYF
TGCAGCGCATCCCGGGGTTTCAGCTCCTACGAGCAGTACTTC
>TRBV28|.|TRBJ1-2|.
CASRFFTAAGGYTF
TGTGCCAGCAGATTCTTCACTGCTGCAGGGGGCTACACCTTC
>TRBV2|few|TRBJ1-2|.
CASSEAQTGVRGYTF
TGTGCCAGCAGTGAAGCCCAGACAGGAGTGCGTGGCTACACCTTC
>TRBV27|few|TRBJ2-7|.
CASSLFGLSYEQYF
TGTGCCAGCAGTTTATTCGGCCTAAGCTACGAGCAGTACTTC
>TRBV9|.|TRBJ1-1|.
CASSPNPLEIGTEAFF
TGTGCCAGCAGCCCAAACCCCCTAGAAATAGGTACTGAAGCTTTCTTT
>TRBV6-5|few|TRBJ1-5|.
CASSYSRRNQPQHF
TGTGCCAGCAGTTACTCCCGTCGAAATCAGCCCCAGCATTTT
>TRBV4-2|once|TRBJ1-6|.
CASSQDNTRRSQGYNSPLHF
TGTGCCAGCAGCCAAGATAACACTCGAAGGAGCCAGGGCTATAATTCACCCCTCCACTTT
>TRBV29-1|.|TRBJ2-6|TRBD1
CSAQTGLGANVLTF
TGCAGCGCACAGACAGGGTTAGGGGCCAACGTCCTGACTTTC
>TRBV6-5|.|TRBJ2-7|TRBD2
CASSRSSGGAYEQYF
TGTGCCAGCAGTCGATCTAGCGGGGGGGCTTACGAGCAGTACTTC
>TRBV27|.|TRBJ2-7|TRBD2
CASRLGTSGDYEQYF
TGTGCCAGCAGACTCGGGACTAGCGGTGACTACGAGCAGTACTTC
>TRBV10-3|.|TRBJ2-7|.
CAISESSHEQYF
TGTGCCATCAGTGAGTCGTCGCACGAGCAGTACTTC
>TRBV2|.|TRBJ2-1|.
CASSERLKQFF
TGTGCCAGCAGTGAAAGGCTAAAGCAGTTCTTC
>TRBV7-3|.|TRBJ1-5|.
CASSRGADQPQHF
TGTGCCAGCAGTCGGGGGGCTGATCAGCCCCAGCATTTT
>TRBV19|.|TRBJ2-4|.
CASSIDRDRKNIQYF
TGTGCCAGTAGTATAGATCGCGACAGAAAAAACATTCAGTACTTC
>TRBV30|.|TRBJ2-7|.
CAWSTQTYEQYF
TGTGCCTGGAGTACACAGACCTACGAGCAGTACTTC
>TRBV6-1|.|TRBJ2-7|.
CASSVGVLYEQHF
TGTGCCAGCAGTGTTGGGGTATTATACGAGCAGCACTTC
>TRBV27|medium-sized|TRBJ2-7|.
CASSPQVVDEQYF
TGTGCCAGCAGTCCACAGGTGGTTGACGAGCAGTACTTC
>TRBV2|once|TRBJ2-7|.
CASSFRSGTF
TGTGCCAGCAGTTTTAGGTCAGGAACCTTC
>TRBV29-1|.|TRBJ2-1|TRBD2
CSVIQMTSGSNEQFF
TGCAGCGTTATACAGATGACTAGCGGGAGCAATGAGCAGTTCTTC
>TRBV6-6|.|TRBJ2-3|TRBD1
CASRSRDRVSTDTQYF
TGTGCCAGCAGATCCCGGGACAGGGTTAGCACAGATACGCAGTATTTT
>TRBV7-2|few|TRBJ2-2|.
CASSLGYTGELFF
TGTGCCAGCAGCTTAGGGTACACCGGGGAGCTGTTTTTT
>TRBV7-2|few|TRBJ2-1|.
CASSLGVGKRQFF
TGTGCCAGCAGCTTAGGGGTGGGAAAACGGCAGTTCTTC
>TRBV7-9|many|TRBJ2-7|TRBD1
CASSSYRGPSSYEQYF
TGTGCCAGCAGCTCGTACAGGGGGCCGAGCTCCTACGAGCAGTACTTC
>TRBV28|.|TRBJ1-2|.
CASTHGQGYGYTF
TGTGCCAGCACCCACGGGCAGGGCTATGGCTACACCTTC
>TRBV29-1|.|TRBJ2-1|.
CSVQPAGNEQFF
TGCAGCGTCCAGCCTGCCGGGAATGAGCAGTTCTTC
>TRBV6-5|.|TRBJ1-5|TRBD1
CASSDRDNQPQHF
TGTGCCAGCAGTGACAGGGATAATCAGCCCCAGCATTTT
>TRBV5-1|.|TRBJ2-7|TRBD2
CASSLLPSGGAYEQYF
TGCGCCAGCAGCTTGTTGCCTAGCGGGGGGGCCTACGAGCAGTACTTC